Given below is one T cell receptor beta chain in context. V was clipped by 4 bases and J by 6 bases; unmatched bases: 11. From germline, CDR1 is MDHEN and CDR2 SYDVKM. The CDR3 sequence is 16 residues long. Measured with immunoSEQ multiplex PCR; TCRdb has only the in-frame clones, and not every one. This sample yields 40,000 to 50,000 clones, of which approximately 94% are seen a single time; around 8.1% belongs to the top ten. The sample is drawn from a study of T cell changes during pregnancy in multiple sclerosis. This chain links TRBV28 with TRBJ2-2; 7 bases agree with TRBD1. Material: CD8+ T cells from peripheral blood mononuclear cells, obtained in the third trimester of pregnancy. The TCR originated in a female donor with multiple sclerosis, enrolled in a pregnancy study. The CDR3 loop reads CASSWIPGQGAGELFF. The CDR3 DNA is TGTGCCAGCAGTTGGATACCGGGGCAGGGGGCCGGGGAGCTGTTTTTT.